This T cell receptor (beta chain) is from a study of blood T cell repertoires in COVID-19. Study details: COVID-19 samples, acute and convalescent, were from the United States, Italy and Spain.

Sequencing used immunoSEQ multiplex PCR; TCRdb keeps in-frame clones, though not all of them. The data hold 200,000 to 300,000 clones, with 84% observed a single time. Germline V lookup: CDR1 SGHDT, CDR2 YYEEEE. There are 16 residues in the CDR3. Trimming left V 1 base short and J 2 bases short, with 13 bases between. This clone came up a few times. The sequence was collected from a human donor in a cohort sampled during active COVID-19. The sequencing sample was made of peripheral blood. The chain recombines TRBV5-6 with TRBJ1-5; D is perhaps TRBD1 (5 bases). CDR3 residues: CASSLRPRARNQPQHF. DNA of the CDR3: TGTGCCAGCAGCTTGCGCCCCAGGGCCCGCAATCAGCCCCAGCATTTT.